This T cell receptor (beta chain) was captured by sequencing in a study of blood T cell repertoires in COVID-19. A single count supports this clone. In the original workflow: Amplification of reference gene primers was used by the study to estimate nucleated cell counts. The repertoire was sequenced with immunoSEQ multiplex PCR; TCRdb's copy has only in-frame clones and lacks some. Clone size and V and J calls were adopted from that table, with D and trimming inferred from the DNA. The sample lists 110,000 or so clones, around four fifths seen once, with approximately 19% in the top ten. The sequenced sample consisted of peripheral blood. The clonotype originates from a woman between 70 and 85 years old with acute or convalescent COVID-19.

For the CDR3, the DNA is TGCAGCGTTGAACCGAGACATGGGGCTGAAAAACTGTTTTTT. Translation: CSVEPRHGAEKLFF. The rearrangement uses TRBV29-1 and TRBJ1-4; a weak D match, TRBD1 (5 bases). CDR3 length: 14 amino acids. The germline V gene encodes CDR1 SQVTM and CDR2 ANQGSEA. V was shortened by 2 bases and J by 7 bases, with 14 bases between the two germline ends.